The present T cell receptor beta chain was sequenced within a study of CD8 T cells in ankylosing spondylitis. TCRdb analysed the 5' RACE reads with MiXCR anew, one entry per CDR3 protein. In the table there are around 250,000 distinct CDR3 sequences, around a tenth of which are singletons. The CDR3 consists of 14 residues. J was trimmed by 8 bases and V by 3 bases; bases with no gene match: 7. CDR1 and CDR2 from the germline V gene are DFQATT and SNEGSKA (reference sequence). The J gene is TRBJ1-1, the V gene TRBV20-1; 12 bases line up with TRBD1. The sequenced sample consisted of blood, either unsorted or a sorted T cell fraction (not recorded which). The source is a male donor with ankylosing spondylitis or in good health (not recorded which). The CDR3 protein is CSASWDRGLSEAFF. Here the CDR3 DNA reads TGCAGTGCTAGTTGGGACAGGGGGCTCTCGGAAGCTTTCTTT.